The 30 T cell receptor beta chains given below trace back to one sample, sequenced in a study of T cell repertoires in cytomegalovirus infection. TCRdb reprocessed the reads via MiXCR and lists one record per CDR3 protein. The sample holds some 200,000 distinct CDR3 sequences, approximately 40% seen once. For these receptors, no antigen is known. The material sequenced was CD8+ T cells from cultured PBMCs, taken from culture after CMV antigen stimulation. These receptors were collected from a human donor in good health (CMV status not recorded). Some clones in this sample may be carry-over from other donors' samples.

This chain connects TRBV20-1 to TRBJ1-2, with 10 positions matching TRBD1. This CDR3 comprises 13 residues. V shed 4 bases, J shed 3 bases, and the junction held 2 bases outside the gene matches. Germline assignment: CDR1 DFQATT and CDR2 SNEGSKA (reference sequence). The CDR3 region is CSATGQGDYGYTF. CDR3 bases: TGCAGTGCTACCGGACAGGGGGACTATGGCTACACCTTC.

The chain uses TRBV10-2 and TRBJ2-3; 9 bases line up with TRBD2. Germline V gives CDR1 WSHSY, CDR2 SAAADI. With 2 bases clipped from V and 2 bases from J, the junction kept 8 bases outside the gene matches. The CDR3 is 17 amino acids. Here the CDR3 DNA reads TGCGCCAGCAGTGAGGCCCGCGGGGGGGCCCTCACAGATACGCAGTATTTT. Protein product: CASSEARGGALTDTQYF.

In this sample, this clonotype turned up a few times. V is TRBV7-3 and J is TRBJ1-1; D gene ambiguous. V was clipped by 0 bases and J by 1 base, with 6 bases between them. CDR1 is SGHTA, CDR2 FQGTGA, per germline. CDR3 length equals 14 residues. In DNA, the CDR3 is TGTGCCAGCAGCTTAACAGGGTCGAACACTGAAGCTTTCTTT. Protein sequence: CASSLTGSNTEAFF.

There are a few counts of this clonotype. The chain is built from TRBV24-1 and TRBJ2-1; D possibly corresponds to TRBD2 (5 bases). The germline gives CDR1 KGHDR, CDR2 SFDVKD. The germline V and J ends were trimmed by 9 bases and 2 bases, with 10 bases remaining between them. This CDR3 is built from 13 residues. The DNA for the CDR3 is TGTGCCACCGGAGCGGTTACCTACAATGAGCAGTTCTTC. Translation: CATGAVTYNEQFF.

This clonotype was seen repeatedly, ten times or more. The chain uses TRBV7-6 and TRBJ1-4; the D is unclear. The CDR3 length is 16 residues. From germline, CDR1 is SGHVS and CDR2 FNYEAQ. Trimming removed 5 bases from V and 0 bases from J, with 13 bases in between. The CDR3 DNA is TGTGCCAGCAGCCCCATCCCCCCAGCAACTAATGAAAAACTGTTTTTT. This gives the protein CASSPIPPATNEKLFF.

This clonotype was recorded a few times. CDR3 sequence: CASSHLAGGAEAKNIQYF. The CDR3 DNA follows: TGTGCCAGCAGCCACCTAGCGGGGGGGGCCGAGGCCAAAAACATTCAGTACTTC. The genes are TRBV7-6 and TRBJ2-4; 12 bases map to TRBD2. Trimming at V came to 5 bases and at J to 1 base, leaving 9 bases not matched to a gene. This CDR3 comprises 18 residues. Germline CDR1 SGHVS, CDR2 FNYEAQ. Complete variable domain (other parts from reference TRBV7-6 and TRBJ2-4): GAGVSQSPRYKVTKRGQDVALRCDPISGHVSLYWYRQALGQGPEFLTYFNYEAQQDKSGLPNDRFSAERPEGSISTLTIQRTEQRDSAMYRCASSHLAGGAEAKNIQYFGAGTRLSVL.

The gene calls are TRBV12-3 or TRBV12-4 and TRBJ2-1; 7 nucleotides match TRBD2. V shed 4 bases and J 1 base; nucleotides not matched to a gene: 13. This CDR3 is built from 18 residues. The CDR3 reads CASSYLAGVLPSYNEQFF. CDR3 DNA sequence: TGTGCCAGCAGTTATTTGGCGGGAGTGCTTCCGTCCTACAATGAGCAGTTCTTC.

A note on this clonotype: Just one base apart from a much larger clone, this may be a read error. The chain joins TRBV7-6 to TRBJ2-5; D possibly corresponds to TRBD2 (5 bases). Germline V gene sequence: CDR1 SGHVS, CDR2 FNYEAQ. The CDR3 extends over 16 amino acids. The CDR3: CASSLDLEGTQETRYF. CDR3 nucleotide sequence: TGTGCCAGCAGCTTAGATCTCGAGGGAACCCAAGAGACCCGGTACTTC.

This clonotype was detected a few times. The chain employs TRBV9 and TRBJ1-1, with D unclear. The CDR3 has 14 amino acids. The ends were cut back, 2 bases at V and 3 bases at J, with 11 bases in the middle. Germline V gene sequence: CDR1 SGDLS, CDR2 YYNGEE. CDR3 bases: TGTGCCAGCAGCGTGGCCCGGTCGCACACTGAAGCTTTCTTT. It specifies CASSVARSHTEAFF.

The CDR3 coding sequence is TGTGCCAGCAGCCGGGACTGCGGCGGGGATGAGCAGTTCTTC. Amino acid sequence: CASSRDCGGDEQFF. This sequence joins TRBV11-3 and TRBJ2-1; D might be TRBD2 (6 bases). The germline CDR1 and CDR2 sequences are SGHNT and YENEEA. The V end lost 5 bases, the J end lost 8 bases, and 16 bases lay between the germline ends. This CDR3 is built from 14 residues.

This rearrangement joins TRBV12-5 to TRBJ2-4; possible D gene TRBD1, 5 bases. V was shortened by 6 bases and J by 10 bases, with 10 bases between the two germline ends. CDR1 is LGHNT and CDR2 is FRNRAP in the germline V gene. This CDR3 has 11 residues. CDR3 protein: CASGYQGIQYF. Here the CDR3 DNA reads TGTGCTAGTGGGTATCAGGGAATTCAGTACTTC.

The V call is TRBV7-3, the J call TRBJ2-1; TRBD2 agrees at 7 bases. The CDR3 length is 15 residues. After removal of 4 bases from V and 0 bases from J, the junction contained 3 bases not matched to a gene. Germline V gives CDR1 SGHTA, CDR2 FQGTGA. CDR3: CASSSLASSYNEQFF. CDR3 nucleotide sequence: TGTGCCAGCAGCTCACTAGCGAGCTCCTACAATGAGCAGTTCTTC.

The gene calls are TRBV7-4 and TRBJ1-2; D remains ambiguous. CDR3 length equals 14 residues. The V gene lost 5 bases and the J gene lost 4 bases, with 14 bases spanning the gap. Germline CDR1 SGHVT, CDR2 SQSDAQ. CDR3 in DNA: TGTGCCAGCAGCCTCACGGCGGGCGTCTATGGCTACACCTTC. Amino acid sequence: CASSLTAGVYGYTF.

The chain uses TRBV12-3 or TRBV12-4 and TRBJ2-2; 7 bases are a match to TRBD1. V shed 5 bases and J 5 bases; nucleotides not matched to a gene: 5. The CDR3 runs 14 residues. The CDR3 protein is CASSPGTATGELFF. CDR3 sequence (DNA): TGTGCCAGCAGTCCCGGGACAGCGACCGGGGAGCTGTTTTTT.

V usage is TRBV7-8 and J usage is TRBJ2-1; 10 positions agree with TRBD2. This CDR3 spans 16 amino acids. Germline V gene lookup returns CDR1 SGHVS and CDR2 FQNEAQ. After removal of 5 bases from V and 3 bases from J, the junction contained 7 bases not matched to a gene. Here the CDR3 reads CASSRTSGALYNEQFF. CDR3 in DNA: TGTGCCAGCAGCCGAACTAGCGGGGCACTCTACAATGAGCAGTTCTTC.

This clonotype was counted at least ten times. The chain recombines TRBV11-3 with TRBJ2-1, with 10 bases matching TRBD2. The J segment lost 1 base and the V segment lost 5 bases, leaving 2 bases of the junction unmatched. Germline-derived CDR1 and CDR2 are SGHNT and YENEEA. This CDR3 is built from 15 residues. CDR3: CASSPSGGSYNEQFF. The CDR3 nucleotides read TGTGCCAGCAGCCCTAGCGGGGGTTCCTACAATGAGCAGTTCTTC.

This sequence joins TRBV2 and TRBJ1-2; D is unresolved. V was cut by 2 bases and J by 2 bases, with 15 bases left in between. There are 16 residues in the CDR3. CDR1 and CDR2 from the germline V gene are SNHLY and FYNNEI. The CDR3 reads CASSEFSSRENYGYTF. The CDR3 DNA is TGTGCCAGCAGTGAATTTTCCTCCCGGGAGAACTATGGCTACACCTTC.

This clonotype was seen a handful of times. This sequence joins TRBV20-1 and TRBJ2-5; 12 nucleotides agree with TRBD2. V trimming: 0 bases; J trimming: 5 bases; junction bases outside the gene matches: 13. CDR3 length equals 18 residues. Looked up from germline, CDR1 is DFQATT and CDR2 is SNEGSKA (reference sequence). The CDR3 DNA reads as TGCAGTGCTAGAGATGGGCCATCTAGCGGGGGGGCCTGGGAGACCCAGTACTTC. Translating gives CSARDGPSSGGAWETQYF.

This clonotype was recorded a few times. This chain uses TRBV2 with TRBJ2-7, with unresolved D. Trimming stripped 6 bases from V and 3 bases from J, with 9 bases between. The CDR3 totals 12 residues. Germline V gives CDR1 SNHLY, CDR2 FYNNEI. CDR3 sequence reads: CASRGRIYEQYF. Here the CDR3 DNA reads TGTGCCAGCAGGGGCAGGATCTACGAGCAGTACTTC.

This clonotype was seen repeatedly, ten times or more. This chain uses TRBV7-6 with TRBJ1-4; TRBD1 agrees at 7 bases. Trimming removed 5 bases from V and 2 bases from J; junction bases left unmatched: 5. The CDR3 runs 15 residues. The V gene's germline CDR1 is SGHVS and CDR2 FNYEAQ. CDR3 sequence reads: CASSRSQGTNEKLFF. In nucleotides, the CDR3 is TGTGCCAGCAGCCGCTCACAGGGGACTAATGAAAAACTGTTTTTT.

The chain recombines TRBV9 with TRBJ1-3, with D unresolved. Germline V gives CDR1 SGDLS, CDR2 YYNGEE. The germline V and J ends were trimmed by 0 bases and 0 bases, with 7 bases remaining between them. The CDR3 sequence is 15 residues long. As DNA, the CDR3 is TGTGCCAGCAGCGTAGCGGGTAGCTCTGGAAACACCATATATTTT. Residues: CASSVAGSSGNTIYF.

This clonotype has ten or more counts. The chain employs TRBV7-6 and TRBJ2-3; TRBD2 matches at 8 bases. The CDR3 loop spans 19 amino acids. Per the germline V gene, CDR1 is SGHVS and CDR2 is FNYEAQ. J was trimmed by 2 bases and V by 5 bases; bases with no gene match: 18. The CDR3 sequence: CASSLRDAGGSVLTDTQYF. The DNA of the CDR3 is TGTGCCAGCAGCCTCCGAGATGCGGGAGGCTCCGTCCTCACAGATACGCAGTATTTT.

The chain links TRBV7-3 to TRBJ2-1; 7 bases are a match to TRBD1. Per the germline V gene, CDR1 is SGHTA and CDR2 is FQGTGA. This CDR3 spans 17 amino acids. Trimming cost V 5 bases and J 4 bases; bases outside gene matches: 14. CDR3 sequence: CASSPGTEPWEYNEQFF. DNA for the CDR3: TGTGCCAGCAGCCCCGGGACAGAGCCCTGGGAATACAATGAGCAGTTCTTC.

This clonotype appeared a few times. The rearrangement joins TRBV7-6 to TRBJ1-1; D perhaps matches TRBD1 (5 bases). Germline V gene sequence: CDR1 SGHVS, CDR2 FNYEAQ. The V gene lost 5 bases and the J gene lost 10 bases, with 11 bases spanning the gap. The CDR3 is 11 residues long. CDR3 amino acids: CASSQGHGAFF. As DNA, the CDR3 is TGTGCCAGCAGCCAAGGACACGGAGCTTTCTTT.

This clonotype was counted at least ten times. J is TRBJ2-1 and V is TRBV7-6, with D perhaps assigned TRBD1 or TRBD2 (5 bases each). V was shortened by 0 bases and J by 0 bases, with 12 bases between the two germline ends. The CDR3 runs 17 residues. The V gene's germline CDR1 is SGHVS and CDR2 FNYEAQ. The chain's CDR3 is CASSLAGPPSSYNEQFF. In DNA, the CDR3 is TGTGCCAGCAGCTTAGCGGGACCCCCGAGCTCCTACAATGAGCAGTTCTTC.

The chain uses TRBV29-1 and TRBJ2-1; 8 bases are a match to TRBD2. The germline V gene encodes CDR1 SQVTM and CDR2 ANQGSEA. Trimming cost V 4 bases and J 4 bases; bases outside gene matches: 12. CDR3 length: 16 amino acids. As DNA, the CDR3 is TGCAGCGTTGCTGGTACGGGAGGGCACCAATACAATGAGCAGTTCTTC. It translates to CSVAGTGGHQYNEQFF.

The V gene is TRBV4-1, the J gene TRBJ2-5; a weak D match, TRBD2 (5 bases). Looked up from germline, CDR1 is MGHRA and CDR2 is YSYEKL. Trimming cost V 1 base and J 4 bases, with 10 bases left between them. This CDR3 is built from 14 residues. The CDR3 DNA reads as TGCGCCAGCAGCCAAGGGACTGCAAGAGAGACCCAGTACTTC. It codes for CASSQGTARETQYF.

V gene TRBV6-1 combines with J gene TRBJ2-5, with TRBD2 matching 13 bases. The CDR3 length is 19 residues. The J segment lost 1 base and the V segment lost 4 bases, leaving 12 bases of the junction unmatched. Germline-derived CDR1 and CDR2 are MNHNS and SASEGT. In nucleotides, the CDR3 is TGTGCCAGCAGTGGCCCCGGTGGACTAGCGGGGGCCCCCCAAGAGACCCAGTACTTC. As protein: CASSGPGGLAGAPQETQYF.

This clonotype was recorded a few times. The chain carries TRBV7-8 and TRBJ2-1; D is unresolved. Germline loops: CDR1 SGHVS, CDR2 FQNEAQ. The CDR3 contains 14 residues. V lost 2 bases and J lost 8, with 13 bases in between. The CDR3 spells CASSLTPVGHEQFF. The CDR3 DNA is TGTGCCAGCAGCTTAACCCCCGTGGGCCATGAGCAGTTCTTC.

This clonotype has just a few counts. The chain recombines TRBV6-5 with TRBJ1-1, with a tentative D call TRBD1 (6 bases). Germline V gene sequence: CDR1 MNHEY, CDR2 SVGAGI. The CDR3 spans 14 residues. V dropped 2 bases and J dropped 1 base, with 8 bases sitting between them. CDR3 region: CASSYPGENTEAFF. CDR3 coding DNA: TGTGCCAGCAGTTACCCAGGGGAGAACACTGAAGCTTTCTTT.